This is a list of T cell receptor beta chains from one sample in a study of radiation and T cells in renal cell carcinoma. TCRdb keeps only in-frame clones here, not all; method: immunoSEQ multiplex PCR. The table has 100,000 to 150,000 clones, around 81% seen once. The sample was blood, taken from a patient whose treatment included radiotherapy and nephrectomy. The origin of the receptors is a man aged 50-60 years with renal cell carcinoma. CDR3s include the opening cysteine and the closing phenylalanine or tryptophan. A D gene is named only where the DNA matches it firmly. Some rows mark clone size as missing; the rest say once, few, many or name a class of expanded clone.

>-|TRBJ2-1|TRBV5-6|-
CASSLSFRGWDEQFF
TGTGCCAGCAGCTTGTCGTTCCGGGGGTGGGATGAGCAGTTCTTC
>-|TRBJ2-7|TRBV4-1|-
CASSQEGGLGYGQYF
TGCGCCAGCAGCCAAGAAGGGGGATTGGGTTACGGGCAGTACTTC
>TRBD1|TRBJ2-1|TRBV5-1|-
CASSFRDRVSPNNEQFF
TGCGCCAGCAGCTTTCGAGACAGGGTTAGCCCGAACAATGAGCAGTTCTTC
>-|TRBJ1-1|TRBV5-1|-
CASSPGGVNTEAFF
TGCGCCAGTAGCCCGGGGGGTGTGAACACTGAAGCTTTCTTT
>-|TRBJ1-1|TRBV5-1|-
CASSRTTENTEAFF
TGCGCCAGCAGCCGGACGACAGAGAACACTGAAGCTTTCTTT
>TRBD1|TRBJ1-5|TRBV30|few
CAWTGTGGNQPQHF
TGTGCCTGGACCGGGACAGGGGGGAATCAGCCCCAGCATTTT
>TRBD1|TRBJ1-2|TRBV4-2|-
CASSQATGGGGYTF
TGTGCCAGCAGCCAAGCAACAGGGGGCGGCGGCTACACCTTC
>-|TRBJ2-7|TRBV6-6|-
CASSLNLIYEQYF
TGTGCCAGCAGTTTAAACCTTATCTACGAGCAGTACTTC
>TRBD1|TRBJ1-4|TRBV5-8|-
CASSTGTGGSNEKLFF
TGTGCCAGCAGCACCGGGACAGGGGGCTCTAATGAAAAACTGTTTTTT
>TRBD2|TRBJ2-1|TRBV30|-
CALHLGLAGSNEQFF
TGTGCCTTACATCTGGGGCTAGCGGGGTCCAATGAGCAGTTCTTC
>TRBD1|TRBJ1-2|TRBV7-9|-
CASSGQGLYGYTF
TGTGCCAGCAGCGGACAGGGACTCTATGGCTACACCTTC
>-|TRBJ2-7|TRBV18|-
CASSPPVGRYEQYF
TGTGCCAGCTCACCACCGGTTGGCCGGTACGAGCAGTACTTC
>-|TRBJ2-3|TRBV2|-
CASSESGTDTQYF
TGTGCCAGCAGTGAATCTGGCACAGATACGCAGTATTTT
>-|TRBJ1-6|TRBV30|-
CAWTRVNSPLHF
TGTGCCTGGACCCGAGTTAATTCACCCCTCCACTTT
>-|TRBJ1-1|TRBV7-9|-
CASSSNRDTEAFF
TGTGCCAGCAGCTCCAACAGGGACACTGAAGCTTTCTTT
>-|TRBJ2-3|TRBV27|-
CASSPWNGRGGFGTDTQYF
TGTGCCAGCAGTCCATGGAATGGACGCGGCGGCTTTGGCACAGATACGCAGTATTTT
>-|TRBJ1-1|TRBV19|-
CASSISSGWITEAFF
TGTGCCAGTAGTATCTCGTCAGGGTGGATCACTGAAGCTTTCTTT
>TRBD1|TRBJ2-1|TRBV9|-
CASSVGGQTYNEQFF
TGTGCCAGCAGCGTAGGGGGACAGACCTACAATGAGCAGTTCTTC
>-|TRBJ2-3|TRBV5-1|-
CASSLYNWGDTQYF
TGCGCCAGCAGCTTGTATAATTGGGGAGATACGCAGTATTTT
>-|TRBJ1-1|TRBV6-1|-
CASSEALLGDSLNTEAFF
TGTGCCAGCAGTGAAGCGCTTTTAGGAGACAGTCTAAACACTGAAGCTTTCTTT
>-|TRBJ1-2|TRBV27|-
CASSFSGTYGYTF
TGTGCCAGCAGTTTTTCAGGGACCTATGGCTACACCTTC
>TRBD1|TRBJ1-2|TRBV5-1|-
CASSRRNRGLISNYGYTF
TGCGCCAGCAGCCGGAGGAACAGGGGGCTGATCTCTAACTATGGCTACACCTTC
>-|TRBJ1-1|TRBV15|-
CATRRGGADTEAFF
TGTGCCACCAGACGGGGGGGAGCGGACACTGAAGCTTTCTTT
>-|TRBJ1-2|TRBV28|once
CASSVGLFYGYTF
TGTGCCAGCAGCGTGGGACTCTTCTATGGCTACACCTTC
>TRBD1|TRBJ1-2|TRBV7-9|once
CASSLPGQVYGYTF
TGTGCCAGCAGCTTGCCGGGACAGGTCTATGGCTACACCTTC
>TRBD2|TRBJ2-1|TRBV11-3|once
CASSLDGGVTENEQFF
TGTGCCAGCAGCTTAGATGGGGGGGTGACAGAAAATGAGCAGTTCTTC
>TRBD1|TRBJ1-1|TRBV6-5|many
CASRVWTGVNTEAFF
TGTGCCAGCAGGGTTTGGACAGGGGTGAACACTGAAGCTTTCTTT